This T cell receptor (beta chain) was found in a study of Graves' ophthalmopathy and Graves' hyperthyroidism. Study-level results: Its predictions of ophthalmopathy progression gave the model approximately 65% sensitivity and 72.22% specificity.

Participants with hyperthyroidism, aged 18 to 65, were newly diagnosed with under 2 months' duration. From germline, CDR1 is DFQATT and CDR2 SNEGSKA (reference sequence). Losses at the gene ends were 5 bases for V and 5 bases for J; bases not matched to a gene: 8. The CDR3 sequence is 14 residues long. A note on this clonotype: Its antigen remains unidentified.

Researchers took RNA transcripts and amplified TCR beta CDR3 regions from them. The first-round RT-PCR employed HTBI primers together with the Qiagen OneStep RT-PCR kit. A multiplex PCR was then performed as the second round. Each CDR3 protein gets one entry after TCRdb re-called the multiplex PCR reads with MiXCR. The data show over a million distinct CDR3 sequences, 35% to 45% seen once. This receptor was identified in an adult man with Graves' hyperthyroidism. This chain connects TRBV20-1 to TRBJ2-5; 10 bases match TRBD2. The source material was peripheral blood or thyroid tissue (not recorded which). The CDR3 spells CSALAGGLEETQYF. In nucleotides, the CDR3 is TGCAGTGCTTTAGCGGGAGGTTTGGAGGAGACCCAGTACTTC.